This note documents a single TCR beta chain sequence. This sample was included in a study of technical replicates of blood from a few donors. The germline V and J ends were trimmed by 3 bases and 0 bases, with 7 bases remaining between them. Germline V gives CDR1 LGHNT, CDR2 FRNRAP. The CDR3 spans 14 residues. Here immunoSEQ multiplex PCR was the method, and the copy in TCRdb shows in-frame clones only, minus some. The sample includes approximately 76,000 clones, 65% to 90% of them seen just once. This TCR was sampled from a human donor in good health. Some clones in this sample may be carry-over from other donors' samples. V gene TRBV12-5 combines with J gene TRBJ2-3; no clear D gene. Sequenced material: PBMCs. The CDR3 DNA reads as TGTGCTAGTGGTTTCGGGTCTAGCACAGATACGCAGTATTTT. Residues: CASGFGSSTDTQYF.